What follows are 29 T cell receptor beta chains derived from one specimen sequenced in a study of T cells in Graves' hyperthyroidism and ophthalmopathy. From RNA transcripts, TCR beta CDR3 regions were amplified. The TCR CDR3 was amplified in a first-round RT-PCR using the HTBI primer set. MiXCR, run by TCRdb on the multiplex PCR reads, gives a single entry per CDR3 protein. Among 700,000 or so distinct CDR3 sequences listed, 15% to 20% were seen once. Sequenced sample: blood. The receptors shown here come from a man aged 18 to 30 with Graves' hyperthyroidism.

This clonotype occurred many times. V gene TRBV28 combines with J gene TRBJ2-3, with D possibly being TRBD1 (5 bases). CDR1 and CDR2 from the germline V gene are MDHEN and SYDVKM. CDR3 length: 12 amino acids. V was pared by 7 bases and J by 5 bases, with 10 bases between. The CDR3 coding sequence is TGTGCCAGCAACCCAGGGCAAGATACGCAGTATTTT. Amino acid sequence: CASNPGQDTQYF.

This chain links TRBV7-9 with TRBJ1-1; D perhaps matches TRBD1 (5 bases). V was shortened by 5 bases and J by 5 bases, with 15 bases between the two germline ends. This CDR3 region has 14 residues. Germline CDR1 and CDR2: SEHNR and FQNEAQ (reference sequence). This CDR3 reads CASSPAIQGTEAFF. The CDR3 DNA sequence: TGTGCCAGCAGCCCAGCCATCCAGGGTACTGAAGCTTTCTTT.

This clonotype was detected a few times. V and J are TRBV5-1 and TRBJ2-3, with D perhaps TRBD2 (6 bases). Germline values: CDR1 SGHRS, CDR2 YFSETQ. CDR3 length: 13 amino acids. Trimming took 4 bases from V and 4 from J, leaving 10 bases between them. This CDR3 reads CASSPEGPDTQYF. CDR3 in DNA: TGCGCCAGCAGCCCGGAGGGCCCAGATACGCAGTATTTT.

This clonotype showed up many times. The gene calls are TRBV2 and TRBJ2-1; 10 nucleotides line up with TRBD1. After removal of 4 bases from V and 6 bases from J, the junction contained 3 bases not matched to a gene. The CDR3 runs to 14 residues. CDR1 and CDR2 (germline): SNHLY, FYNNEI. For the CDR3, the DNA is TGTGCCAGCAGTGGGGGACAGGGGAGCAATGAGCAGTTCTTC. Protein: CASSGGQGSNEQFF.

The chain joins TRBV20-1 to TRBJ2-1; 8 bases match TRBD1. The germline V gene encodes CDR1 DFQATT and CDR2 SNEGSKA (reference sequence). The trim removed 0 bases at V and 8 bases at J, leaving 6 bases unmatched. This CDR3 has 14 residues. CDR3 in amino acids: CSARDDQGAYEQFF. The CDR3 coding sequence is TGCAGTGCTAGAGATGATCAGGGGGCGTATGAGCAGTTCTTC.

This clonotype has ten or more counts. This chain links TRBV6-1 with TRBJ1-1, with 7 bases lining up with TRBD1. Germline V lookup: CDR1 MNHNS, CDR2 SASEGT. The CDR3 covers 13 residues. J lost 7 bases, V lost 5 bases, and 7 bases had no gene match. The CDR3 DNA sequence: TGTGCCAGCAGTCTTGAGAGGGGGCTTGAAGCTTTCTTT. It yields the protein CASSLERGLEAFF.

This clonotype has at least ten counts. The V and J genes are TRBV28 and TRBJ1-2, with TRBD1 matching 10 bases. Germline CDR1 is MDHEN and CDR2 is SYDVKM. Unmatched junction bases numbered 6, after V lost 6 bases and J lost 5 bases. This CDR3 contains 14 residues. CDR3 sequence (DNA): TGTGCCAGCAGAACACCGGGACAGGGGTATGGCTACACCTTC. This translates into CASRTPGQGYGYTF.

This clonotype was seen ten or more times. The DNA for the CDR3 is TGTGCCAGCAGCTACACGGATGAAGCTTTCTTT. Translated, it gives CASSYTDEAFF. The chain is built from TRBV7-2 and TRBJ1-1, with D unresolved. The V end lost 4 bases, the J end lost 7 bases, and 7 bases lay between the germline ends. The germline CDR1 and CDR2 sequences are SGHTA and FQGNSA. This CDR3 region has 11 residues. Using reference TRBV7-2 and TRBJ1-1 for the parts outside the CDR3, the full variable domain is GAGVSQSPSNKVTEKGKDVELRCDPISGHTALYWYRQSLGQGLEFLIYFQGNSAPDKSGLPSDRFSAERTGGSVSTLTIQRTQQEDSAVYLCASSYTDEAFFGQGTRLTVV.

This clonotype was counted only a few times. This sequence joins TRBV7-9 and TRBJ2-1; D is undetermined. This CDR3 region has 13 residues. The V gene's germline CDR1 is SEHNR and CDR2 FQNEAQ (reference sequence). Deletions cut 5 bases from V and 7 bases from J, with 12 bases between. For the CDR3, the DNA is TGTGCCAGCAGCCCCAGCCCGCTTAATGAGCAGTTCTTC. This sequence encodes CASSPSPLNEQFF.

V and J are TRBV28 and TRBJ1-1, with 7 nucleotides matching TRBD1. The germline V gene has CDR1 MDHEN and CDR2 SYDVKM. CDR3 length: 17 amino acids. The junction had 13 bases not matched to a gene; V was cut back by 5 bases and J by 1 base. CDR3 sequence (DNA): TGTGCCAGCAGTCCCGGACAGGCGGCCGGAGAGAACACTGAAGCTTTCTTT. Translated, it gives CASSPGQAAGENTEAFF.

This clonotype was detected many times. This rearrangement joins TRBV20-1 to TRBJ2-1; 7 bases fit TRBD2. The ends lost 2 bases at V and 1 base at J; junction bases unmatched: 8. The CDR3 consists of 16 residues. CDR1 and CDR2 from the germline V gene are DFQATT and SNEGSKA (reference sequence). Written as DNA, the CDR3 is TGCAGTGCTAGAAAGACGGCGGGAGATTCCTACAATGAGCAGTTCTTC. Protein: CSARKTAGDSYNEQFF.

This clonotype was observed a few times. This chain connects TRBV18 to TRBJ2-7, with 7 bases lining up with TRBD1. The junction had 6 bases not matched to a gene; V was cut back by 1 base and J by 3 bases. The germline CDR1 and CDR2 sequences are KGHSH and LQKENI. This CDR3 contains 15 residues. The CDR3 DNA sequence: TGTGCCAGCTCACCACGTGAAGGGACAGTCTACGAGCAGTACTTC. Translated: CASSPREGTVYEQYF.

This clonotype was recorded only once. V is TRBV18 and J is TRBJ2-5; D is tentatively TRBD1 or TRBD2 (5 bases each). Trimming pared 2 bases from V and 1 base from J, leaving 8 bases between. The germline V gene encodes CDR1 KGHSH and CDR2 LQKENI. The CDR3 sequence is 14 residues long. As DNA, the CDR3 is TGTGCCAGCTCACCAGCGAGGGGCCAAGAGACCCAGTACTTC. It codes for CASSPARGQETQYF.

The chain employs TRBV3-1 and TRBJ2-3; 7 bases agree with TRBD2. CDR3 length: 17 residues. From germline, CDR1 is LGHDT and CDR2 YNNKEL (reference sequence). V trimming: 4 bases; J trimming: 0 bases; junction bases outside the gene matches: 10. The CDR3 bases are TGTGCCAGCAGCCCATCAGAACTAGCGCTAAGCACAGATACGCAGTATTTT. Amino acids: CASSPSELALSTDTQYF.

This chain connects TRBV7-3 to TRBJ2-2, with no clear D. Germline values: CDR1 SGHTA, CDR2 FQGTGA. The CDR3 sequence is 14 residues long. The V end lost 3 bases, the J end lost 7 bases, and 12 bases lay between the germline ends. CDR3 in DNA: TGTGCCAGCAGCTTCGAACCCGTGCGCGGGGAGCTGTTTTTT. Encoded protein: CASSFEPVRGELFF.

This clonotype was seen only a few times. The chain recombines TRBV7-2 with TRBJ2-7; 7 bases are shared with TRBD2. This CDR3 contains 16 residues. With 5 bases clipped from V and 3 bases from J, the junction kept 13 bases outside the gene matches. Per germline, CDR1 SGHTA and CDR2 FQGNSA. The CDR3 reads CASSQALISGYYEQYF. CDR3 DNA sequence: TGTGCCAGCAGCCAAGCCTTGATTAGCGGGTACTACGAGCAGTACTTC.

A few counts support this clonotype. The chain employs TRBV20-1 and TRBJ2-1; 13 nucleotides agree with TRBD2. There are 16 residues in the CDR3. Germline values: CDR1 DFQATT, CDR2 SNEGSKA (reference sequence). Losses at the gene ends were 3 bases for V and 9 bases for J; bases not matched to a gene: 11. For the CDR3, the DNA is TGCAGTGCTAGCTCCAGACTAGCGGGAGGTACACGTGAGCAGTTCTTC. Translation gives CSASSRLAGGTREQFF.

The rearrangement joins TRBV30 to TRBJ2-4; 9 bases are a match to TRBD2. The CDR3 is 15 residues long. Trimming removed 2 bases from V and 2 bases from J; junction bases left unmatched: 4. Germline CDR1 and CDR2: GTSNPN and SVGIG (reference sequence). The CDR3 sequence: CAWSRGLASKNIQYF. Written as DNA, the CDR3 is TGTGCCTGGAGTAGAGGACTAGCGTCCAAAAACATTCAGTACTTC.

This sequence joins TRBV28 and TRBJ2-2; 13 nucleotides agree with TRBD2. J gave up 1 base and V 7 bases, and 3 bases lay outside the gene matches. CDR3 size: 16 residues. In germline, CDR1 is MDHEN, CDR2 SYDVKM. CDR3 sequence: CASKGTSGMNTGELFF. CDR3 DNA sequence: TGTGCCAGCAAAGGGACTAGCGGGATGAACACCGGGGAGCTGTTTTTT.

This clonotype has ten or more counts. This chain connects TRBV2 to TRBJ2-1, with D tentatively TRBD1 (5 bases). The CDR3 has 12 amino acids. V lost 6 bases and J lost 8, with 11 bases in between. Germline assignment: CDR1 SNHLY and CDR2 FYNNEI. The CDR3 loop reads CASSPRDDEQFF. DNA for the CDR3: TGTGCCAGCAGCCCCAGGGATGATGAGCAGTTCTTC.

The genes are TRBV7-9 and TRBJ2-2, with D unresolved. CDR3 length: 17 amino acids. V lost 2 bases, J lost 7 bases, and 20 bases lay in between. CDR1 and CDR2 (germline): SEHNR, FQNEAQ (reference sequence). CDR3 nucleotides: TGTGCCAGCAGCTTATTACCGTTAGGGATCGAGGACGGGGAGCTGTTTTTT. This codes for CASSLLPLGIEDGELFF.

A word on this clonotype: A read error may be the cause here, since a much bigger clone is one base away. The rearrangement uses TRBV11-1 and TRBJ2-7; a possible D gene is TRBD1 (5 bases). V lost 4 bases to trimming and J lost 6 bases, with 13 bases between them. The CDR3 is 13 residues long. CDR1 and CDR2 (germline): SGHAT, FQDESV (reference sequence). CDR3 DNA: TGTGCCAGCAGCTCCGACATAGGGGTCGAGCAGTACTTC. This sequence encodes CASSSDIGVEQYF.

This clonotype was detected many times. The chain employs TRBV12-3 or TRBV12-4 and TRBJ1-5; tentative D call: TRBD1 (5 bases). Trimming stripped 0 bases from V and 6 bases from J, with 12 bases between. The CDR3 runs to 15 residues. CDR3 DNA: TGTGCCAGCAGTTTAGCGGGACCCCTTGGTCAGCCCCAGCATTTT. Protein product: CASSLAGPLGQPQHF.

This clonotype came up a few times. The V and J genes are TRBV6-1 and TRBJ2-6, with D maybe TRBD1 (6 bases). This CDR3 has 15 amino acids. The V end lost 6 bases, the J end lost 2 bases, and 11 bases lay between the germline ends. The germline V gene has CDR1 MNHNS and CDR2 SASEGT. CDR3 nucleotide sequence: TGTGCCAGCAGAGGGGGTCCTACTGGGGCCAACGTCCTGACTTTC. Its translation is CASRGGPTGANVLTF.

Points on this clonotype: A junction boundary mismatches the germline segment, possibly from a read error. The chain joins TRBV11-3 to TRBJ1-3; perhaps TRBD1 as D (6 bases). The CDR3 extends over 16 amino acids. Germline CDR1 is SGHNT and CDR2 is YENEEA. This CDR3 is CASSLSGQYSGNTIHF. The DNA for the CDR3 is TGTGCCAGCAGCCTCTCCGGACAGTACTCTGGAAACACCATACATTTT. Drawing the rest from reference TRBV11-3 and TRBJ1-3, the complete variable domain is EAGVVQSPRYKIIEKKQPVAFWCNPISGHNTLYWYLQNLGQGPELLIRYENEEAVDDSQLPKDRFSAERLKGVDSTLKIQPAELGDSAVYLCASSLSGQYSGNTIHFGEGSWLTVV.

This clonotype showed up many times. V gene TRBV6-1 combines with J gene TRBJ2-7; 7 bases align to TRBD1. The CDR3 extends over 14 amino acids. Germline loops: CDR1 MNHNS, CDR2 SASEGT. The V gene end was trimmed by 2 bases and the J gene end by 6 bases; junction bases not matched to a gene: 7. CDR3 protein: CASSETGQIREQYF. CDR3 in DNA: TGTGCCAGCAGTGAAACGGGACAGATTCGCGAGCAGTACTTC.

This clonotype was detected ten times or more. The chain employs TRBV20-1 and TRBJ2-3; TRBD1 aligns across 8 bases. The CDR3 length is 13 residues. After removal of 4 bases from V and 2 bases from J, the junction contained 2 bases not matched to a gene. Germline V gene lookup returns CDR1 DFQATT and CDR2 SNEGSKA (reference sequence). The CDR3: CSAMGQVTDTQYF. The CDR3 DNA reads TGCAGTGCTATGGGACAGGTCACAGATACGCAGTATTTT.

This clonotype was counted many times. The chain carries TRBV18 and TRBJ1-1, with a weak D call TRBD1 (5 bases). The V and J ends lost 0 bases and 4 bases respectively, with 9 bases between them. The length of the CDR3 is 14 residues. The germline V gene has CDR1 KGHSH and CDR2 LQKENI. The CDR3 nucleotides are TGTGCCAGCTCACCACCCCTGAGGGGCACTGAAGCTTTCTTT. The encoded protein is CASSPPLRGTEAFF.

In its sample, this clonotype was seen many times. The chain uses TRBV6-1 and TRBJ2-3, with unresolved D. V lost 3 bases to trimming and J lost 6 bases, with 7 bases between them. The CDR3 loop spans 12 amino acids. Germline-derived CDR1 and CDR2 are MNHNS and SASEGT. CDR3 in DNA: TGTGCCAGCAGTGACCGGCGGGATACGCAGTATTTT. Amino acid sequence: CASSDRRDTQYF.